This paragraph reports one TCR beta chain. Its antigen is not known. This CDR3 contains 14 residues. The germline CDR1 and CDR2 sequences are GTSNPN and SVGIG (reference sequence). Trimming cost V 1 base and J 6 bases, with 13 bases left between them. Unsorted PBMC contributed roughly 300 ng DNA, tens of thousands of T cell genomes, to each replicate PCR. Sequencing was performed on unsorted PBMC DNA using ten immunoSEQ deep assay plates. Here immunoSEQ multiplex PCR was the method, and the copy in TCRdb shows in-frame clones only, minus some. Of about half a million clones in the sample, roughly 78% were seen once. The sample originates from a study of shared clonotypes between healthy human individuals. Whole-study context: Those who served as donors were a couple of women and three men between the ages of 18 and 49.

General study points: Only blood was sampled, and tissue TCR repertoires likely differ from blood ones.

This sequence joins TRBV30 and TRBJ1-5, with D perhaps TRBD1 (6 bases). Sequencing was performed on PBMCs. This TCR derives from a woman aged 40 to 50 in good health. Some clones in this sample may be carry-over from other donors' samples. CDR3 region: CAWSASDRSQPQHF. The CDR3 nucleotides are TGTGCCTGGAGTGCCTCCGACAGGTCTCAGCCCCAGCATTTT.